The 28 T cell receptor beta chains listed next were all sequenced from one sample in a study of lymphopenia after photon versus proton radiotherapy. TCRdb's table, derived via immunoSEQ multiplex PCR, lists solely in-frame clones and lacks some. Of 52,000 or so clones in the sample, roughly 90% were seen once. The sample was peripheral blood, taken from a patient treated with photon-based radiotherapy. These receptors all come from a woman aged 35 to 49 with cholangiocarcinoma.

The chain joins TRBV28 to TRBJ1-2; D remains ambiguous. Germline-derived CDR1 and CDR2 are MDHEN and SYDVKM. Deletions cut 8 bases from V and 8 bases from J, with 18 bases between. The CDR3 consists of 13 residues. The CDR3 DNA reads TGTGCCAGCCTAAACCGGGTCATTGGGGGCTACACCTTC. Amino acids: CASLNRVIGGYTF.

This chain uses TRBV28 with TRBJ1-1, with TRBD1 as a possible D gene (5 bases). The CDR3 runs to 14 residues. The V end was cut by 6 bases, the J end by 4 bases, with 15 bases between. The germline V gene has CDR1 MDHEN and CDR2 SYDVKM. The CDR3, as DNA: TGTGCCAGCAGGTTCCTCGGGGGTCCCACTGAAGCTTTCTTT. As protein: CASRFLGGPTEAFF. The complete variable domain, with remaining parts taken from reference TRBV28 and TRBJ1-1, reads DVKVTQSSRYLVKRTGEKVFLECVQDMDHENMFWYRQDPGLGLRLIYFSYDVKMKEKGDIPEGYSVSREKKERFSLILESASTNQTSMYLCASRFLGGPTEAFFGQGTRLTVV.

With regard to this clone: The junction shows a germline mismatch at one end, possibly a read error. The genes are TRBV5-1 and TRBJ2-3; TRBD2 matches at 8 bases. The CDR3 spans 16 residues. Germline CDR1 SGHRS, CDR2 YFSETQ. This chain's CDR3 is CASSLESGGDTDTQYF. The CDR3 region has the DNA TGCGCCAGCAGTTTGGAGAGCGGGGGAGACACAGATACGCAGTATTTT.

V is TRBV29-1 and J is TRBJ2-7; 11 positions agree with TRBD2. CDR1 is SQVTM, CDR2 ANQGSEA, per germline. The V and J ends lost 5 bases and 6 bases, in that order; junction bases with no gene match: 12. The CDR3 consists of 15 residues. The CDR3 is CSVPSSGRAEGEQYF. Written as DNA, the CDR3 is TGCAGCGTTCCGAGTAGCGGGAGGGCCGAGGGCGAGCAGTACTTC.

This clone was seen a few times. The chain couples TRBV2 to TRBJ1-2; D gene unclear. CDR3 size: 15 residues. Per germline, CDR1 SNHLY and CDR2 FYNNEI. V lost 2 bases to trimming and J lost 6 bases, with 16 bases between them. The CDR3 loop reads CASSESPWGRDGYTF. CDR3 DNA: TGTGCCAGCAGTGAAAGTCCGTGGGGTCGGGATGGCTACACCTTC.

The rearrangement uses TRBV6-6 and TRBJ1-2; possibly TRBD1 for D (6 bases). The CDR3 spans 13 residues. The germline V gene encodes CDR1 MNHNY and CDR2 SVGAGI (reference sequence). Trimming removed 7 bases from V and 4 bases from J, with 13 bases in between. The CDR3 bases are TGTGCCAGCACTTCCGGACAGTTCTATGGCTACACCTTC. Translating it yields CASTSGQFYGYTF.

The chain uses TRBV11-2 and TRBJ1-1; the D is unclear. Trimming took off 5 bases at V and 11 bases at J, with 18 bases between the two ends. The V gene's germline CDR1 is SGHAT and CDR2 FQNNGV. The CDR3 has 13 amino acids. Here the CDR3 reads CASSVRRPPEAFF. CDR3 DNA: TGTGCCAGCAGCGTCAGACGTCCTCCGGAGGCTTTCTTT.

The chain combines TRBV7-2 with TRBJ2-6; 9 positions match TRBD1. This CDR3 is built from 16 residues. CDR1 and CDR2 (germline): SGHTA, FQGNSA. Trimming at V came to 5 bases and at J to 3 bases, leaving 5 bases not matched to a gene. The CDR3 loop is CASSGWTGVGANVLTF. The DNA for the CDR3 is TGTGCCAGCAGCGGCTGGACAGGGGTTGGGGCCAACGTCCTGACTTTC. Full variable domain (missing parts from reference TRBV7-2 and TRBJ2-6): GAGVSQSPSNKVTEKGKDVELRCDPISGHTALYWYRQSLGQGLEFLIYFQGNSAPDKSGLPSDRFSAERTGGSVSTLTIQRTQQEDSAVYLCASSGWTGVGANVLTFGAGSRLTVL.

The chain combines TRBV7-9 with TRBJ1-6; a possible D gene is TRBD1 (5 bases). The V and J ends lost 4 bases and 5 bases respectively, with 9 bases between them. Germline assignment: CDR1 SEHNR and CDR2 FQNEAQ (reference sequence). CDR3 size: 14 residues. The CDR3 loop is CASSSGGDNSPLHF. As DNA, the CDR3 is TGTGCCAGCAGCTCGGGGGGGGATAATTCACCCCTCCACTTT.

The chain uses TRBV11-2 and TRBJ1-1; tentatively, D is TRBD1 (5 bases). In germline, CDR1 is SGHAT, CDR2 FQNNGV. V lost 5 bases and J lost 4, with 14 bases in between. This CDR3 spans 14 amino acids. The CDR3 sequence is CASSPSRRGTEAFF. CDR3 sequence (DNA): TGTGCCAGCAGCCCCTCACGGAGGGGCACTGAAGCTTTCTTT.

J is TRBJ1-4 and V is TRBV7-9; possibly TRBD1 for D (5 bases). This CDR3 is built from 15 residues. The germline gives CDR1 SEHNR, CDR2 FQNEAQ (reference sequence). The V end lost 5 bases, the J end lost 3 bases, and 13 bases lay between the germline ends. CDR3 sequence (DNA): TGTGCCAGCAGCCCCCCGGGACCGTCTAATGAAAAACTGTTTTTT. Encoded protein: CASSPPGPSNEKLFF.

The V call is TRBV21-1, the J call TRBJ2-7; no check of the table's D call, TRBD1, against the DNA was made. TRBV21-1 is listed as a pseudogene. This CDR3 is built from 14 residues. In DNA form, the CDR3 reads TGTGCCAGCGGCGGGGACAGGGCCACCTACGAGCAGTACTTC. This translates into CASGGDRATYEQYF.

The chain couples TRBV7-3 to TRBJ2-5, with D perhaps matching TRBD2 (5 bases). Trimming pared 5 bases from V and 4 bases from J, leaving 14 bases between. The CDR3 spans 14 residues. CDR1 is SGHTA, CDR2 FQGTGA, per germline. The CDR3 loop is CASSPGRGRETQYF. CDR3 nucleotides: TGTGCCAGCAGCCCCGGTCGGGGTAGAGAGACCCAGTACTTC.

The V call is TRBV21-1, the J call TRBJ2-7; the table assigns TRBD1, which was not confirmed against the DNA. TRBV21-1 has pseudogene status. There are 13 residues in the CDR3. DNA for the CDR3: TGTGCCAGCAGCCAGGGACAGGCCTACGAGCAGTACTTC. Translated, it gives CASSQGQAYEQYF.

The chain uses TRBV10-1 and TRBJ2-2, with D maybe TRBD1 (5 bases). V lost 4 bases to trimming and J lost 1 base, with 7 bases between them. The CDR3 covers 14 residues. Germline values: CDR1 WNHNN, CDR2 SYGVQD (reference sequence). Here the CDR3 reads CASSAQVNTGELFF. The CDR3 DNA reads as TGCGCCAGCAGTGCACAGGTGAACACCGGGGAGCTGTTTTTT.

The chain uses TRBV2 and TRBJ2-1, with D maybe TRBD1 (5 bases). V lost 0 bases, J lost 7 bases, and 13 bases lay in between. Germline values: CDR1 SNHLY, CDR2 FYNNEI. The CDR3 contains 15 residues. The CDR3 here is CASSEARTGWNEQFF. Written as DNA, the CDR3 is TGTGCCAGCAGTGAAGCGCGTACAGGCTGGAATGAGCAGTTCTTC.

The chain couples TRBV5-4 to TRBJ2-2; a weak D match, TRBD1 (6 bases). V shed 2 bases and J shed 2 bases, with 10 bases lying between them. Germline CDR1 SGHNT, CDR2 YYREEE (reference sequence). There are 15 residues in the CDR3. This chain's CDR3 is CASSFSRGNTGELFF. The CDR3 DNA sequence: TGTGCCAGCAGCTTCTCCAGGGGAAACACCGGGGAGCTGTTTTTT.

The chain employs TRBV14 and TRBJ1-1, with D unresolved. Looked up from germline, CDR1 is SGHDN and CDR2 is FVKESK. V dropped 4 bases and J dropped 2 bases, with 8 bases sitting between them. This CDR3 region has 13 residues. In DNA form, the CDR3 reads TGTGCCAGCAGCCGCCAGTTCAACACTGAAGCTTTCTTT. This encodes CASSRQFNTEAFF.

J is TRBJ2-3 and V is TRBV7-9; D gene uncertain. The CDR3 contains 11 residues. Trimming took off 1 base at V and 10 bases at J, with 6 bases between the two ends. CDR1 and CDR2 from the germline V gene are SEHNR and FQNEAQ (reference sequence). CDR3 residues: CASSLVTAQYF. CDR3 bases: TGTGCCAGCAGCTTAGTAACGGCGCAGTATTTT.

The V and J genes are TRBV5-1 and TRBJ1-1, with 7 bases aligning to TRBD1. This CDR3 is 14 amino acids long. Germline trimming cut 4 bases from V and 4 bases from J; bases unmatched to any gene: 7. CDR1 is SGHRS and CDR2 is YFSETQ in the germline V gene. The CDR3 DNA reads TGCGCCAGCAGCGCCCAGGGGGGGCCCACTGAAGCTTTCTTT. Amino acids: CASSAQGGPTEAFF.

The CDR3 DNA sequence: TGTGCCAGCAGCTTAGCCCAGGGGGTAGCGGGGGGCCGCGAGCAGTACTTC. As protein: CASSLAQGVAGGREQYF. The V gene is TRBV7-9, the J gene TRBJ2-7; 10 nucleotides align to TRBD2. The CDR3 runs to 17 residues. V lost 0 bases and J lost 6; bases outside the gene matches: 11. Looked up from germline, CDR1 is SEHNR and CDR2 is FQNEAQ (reference sequence).

V and J are TRBV7-2 and TRBJ1-1, with no clear D. The V end was cut by 1 base, the J end by 1 base, with 13 bases between. Germline CDR1 reads SGHTA; CDR2 reads FQGNSA. The CDR3 covers 16 residues. The CDR3 here is CASSLGSGSSNTEAFF. DNA for the CDR3: TGTGCCAGCAGCTTAGGTAGCGGCAGTTCGAACACTGAAGCTTTCTTT.

The chain uses TRBV9 and TRBJ1-1, with D maybe TRBD1 (6 bases). The CDR3 loop spans 14 amino acids. V dropped 3 bases and J dropped 4 bases, with 13 bases sitting between them. Germline CDR1 and CDR2: SGDLS and YYNGEE. CDR3 DNA: TGTGCCAGCAGCGCGAACAGGGCTAGCACTGAAGCTTTCTTT. Translation: CASSANRASTEAFF. Based on the CDR3 plus reference TRBV9 and TRBJ1-1, the full variable domain is DSGVTQTPKHLITATGQRVTLRCSPRSGDLSVYWYQQSLDQGLQFLIQYYNGEERAKGNILERFSAQQFPDLHSELNLSSLELGDSALYFCASSANRASTEAFFGQGTRLTVV.

The rearrangement joins TRBV28 to TRBJ2-5, with TRBD1 matching over 7 bases. The junction had 14 bases not matched to a gene; V was cut back by 5 bases and J by 2 bases. This CDR3 comprises 17 residues. The germline V gene encodes CDR1 MDHEN and CDR2 SYDVKM. The DNA for the CDR3 is TGTGCCAGCAGTGGTCGACCGGGACAGACATCACAAGAGACCCAGTACTTC. Translating it yields CASSGRPGQTSQETQYF.

This clone has a single count. The V gene is TRBV6-1, the J gene TRBJ1-4, with D perhaps matching TRBD1 (5 bases). The CDR3 covers 15 residues. Germline loops: CDR1 MNHNS, CDR2 SASEGT. V shed 4 bases and J shed 2 bases, with 11 bases lying between them. CDR3 in DNA: TGTGCCAGCAGTGGTGGGGCCGGGACTAATGAAAAACTGTTTTTT. Translated, it gives CASSGGAGTNEKLFF.

V and J are TRBV10-1 and TRBJ1-4, with a weak D call TRBD1 (6 bases). V was clipped by 6 bases and J by 0 bases, with 14 bases between them. The CDR3 runs 16 residues. The germline V gene has CDR1 WNHNN and CDR2 SYGVQD (reference sequence). The CDR3 region has the DNA TGCGCCAGCAGCTCCGGGACAATAGCAACTAATGAAAAACTGTTTTTT. Translation gives CASSSGTIATNEKLFF.

V usage is TRBV7-2 and J usage is TRBJ2-4, with D possibly matching TRBD2 (6 bases). Germline CDR1 SGHTA, CDR2 FQGNSA. Trimming left V 1 base short and J 1 base short, with 11 bases between. The CDR3 has 16 residues. The CDR3 DNA sequence: TGTGCCAGCAGCTTAGAAGGGACTCGGGCCAAAAACATTCAGTACTTC. Its protein product is CASSLEGTRAKNIQYF. Full variable domain (outside the CDR3, taken from reference TRBV7-2 and TRBJ2-4): GAGVSQSPSNKVTEKGKDVELRCDPISGHTALYWYRQSLGQGLEFLIYFQGNSAPDKSGLPSDRFSAERTGGSVSTLTIQRTQQEDSAVYLCASSLEGTRAKNIQYFGAGTRLSVL.

This rearrangement joins TRBV10-1 to TRBJ1-3; 7 bases align to TRBD1. Germline CDR1 WNHNN, CDR2 SYGVQD (reference sequence). J gave up 0 bases and V 6 bases, and 5 bases lay outside the gene matches. This CDR3 is 15 amino acids long. The CDR3 sequence: CASSPGGSSGNTIYF. In DNA, the CDR3 is TGCGCCAGCAGCCCAGGGGGAAGCTCTGGAAACACCATATATTTT.